A selection of T cell receptor beta chains follows, all from one sample in a study of early T cells in non-severe SARS-CoV-2 infection. MiXCR, run by TCRdb on the 5' RACE reads, gives a single entry per CDR3 protein. The sample includes tens of thousands of distinct CDR3 sequences, about 9.5% of them seen just once. The sequenced sample was whole blood, obtained at baseline. The source of these receptors is an adult who was a healthcare worker with PCR-confirmed SARS-CoV-2 infection or an uninfected control (not recorded which). Each CDR3 is given without its conserved first and last residue. Fields, in order: V gene, CDR3 protein.

>TRBV11-2
ASSPSGENQPQH
>TRBV5-1
ASSLAVSATNEKLF
>TRBV27
AEGEQF
>TRBV7-3
ASSRSEGEKLF
>TRBV27
ASSLRGTGNTIY
>TRBV6-1
ASSETDGTELF
>TRBV18
ASSIQTDQGGSPLH
>TRBV11-2
ASSHRGDEQF
>TRBV13
ASRLGVGTEAF
>TRBV4-3
ASSQAHGQTYEQY
>TRBV5-5
ASSLEHTSTEAF
>TRBV20-1
SASRGTGPGNTIY
>TRBV20-1
SAAGQGETQY
>TRBV5-1
ASSADRLNTEAF
>TRBV20-1
SARVPLGSGGTQETQY
>TRBV6-4
ASIFGQGSSPLH
>TRBV5-1
ASSLGQGLDTQY
>TRBV5-6
ASSLGAVSGANVLT
>TRBV12-3/TRBV12-4
ASRPSGGTDTQY
>TRBV24-1
ATSGTSGGAGLYEQF
>TRBV27
ASRSGGWNTEAF
>TRBV20-1
SATEGTGGHYGYT
>TRBV28
ASSFSPGSSGANVLT
>TRBV6-2/TRBV6-3
ASSLQDLYGYT
>TRBV20-1
SARDNREGGYSNQPQH
>TRBV13
ASSLGWGQDTGELF
>TRBV29-1
SAGQGPNQPQH
>TRBV7-3
ASSLTSIVSGELF
>TRBV7-9
ASSTTRQGRPF
>TRBV10-2
ASSAKRARSYEQY
>TRBV24-1
ATSAGLSNNEQF
>TRBV7-9
ASSPLPGYNSPLH
>TRBV4-3
ASSLEGQGNTEAF
>TRBV6-2/TRBV6-3
ASSYQGRIYGYT
>TRBV11-2
ASSPHHGLRAF
>TRBV9
ASSRFGGTMAEQY
>TRBV3-1
ASSQVGSNYEQY
>TRBV7-9
ASILSGGTRSGYT
>TRBV11-2
ASSLQGAYYGYT
>TRBV19
ASSPPGHEQY
>TRBV11-2
ASSPAYSNQPQH
>TRBV7-9
ASSSTPAEKEIF
>TRBV7-2
ASSDPGRPLFYEQY